A single sample gave rise to the 32 T cell receptor beta chains below, sequenced in a study of shared clonotypes between healthy human individuals. The naive CD8 fraction comprised CD45RO-negative cells positively selected for CCR7 and excluded terminally differentiated effector memory CD45RA+ cells. The data were produced by immunoSEQ multiplex PCR, yet TCRdb's version contains in-frame clones alone and is incomplete. The sample includes fewer than 800,000 clones, about 91% of them seen just once. The specimen was naive CD8+ T cells sorted from blood. The receptors were sampled from a man in his thirties or forties in good health.

This clone has more than one count but fewer than ten. The chain employs TRBV6-1 and TRBJ1-5; D is unresolved. Trimming took off 7 bases at V and 0 bases at J, with 4 bases between the two ends. CDR1 is MNHNS and CDR2 is SASEGT in the germline V gene. The CDR3 spans 12 residues. The CDR3 DNA follows: TGTGCCAGCACCTATAGCAATCAGCCCCAGCATTTT. This encodes CASTYSNQPQHF.

This sequence joins TRBV7-9 and TRBJ1-1, with unresolved D. This CDR3 region has 13 residues. Germline CDR1 and CDR2: SEHNR and FQNEAQ (reference sequence). The ends were cut back, 10 bases at V and 5 bases at J, with 17 bases in the middle. CDR3 coding DNA: TGTGCCACGTTACGGCGGGGTGATACTGAAGCTTTCTTT. The encoded protein is CATLRRGDTEAFF.

V and J are TRBV18 and TRBJ2-6, with unresolved D. Germline V gene sequence: CDR1 KGHSH, CDR2 LQKENI. V lost 2 bases and J 1 base, leaving 9 bases between the germline ends. CDR3 size: 16 residues. The DNA of the CDR3 is TGTGCCAGCTCACCAGCAGGACCGTCTGGGGCCAACGTCCTGACTTTC. It yields the protein CASSPAGPSGANVLTF.

A word on this clone: A much larger clone differs from this one at a single base, so this may be a read error. This same CDR3 is encoded by further DNA sequences in the sample. The chain is built from TRBV7-2 and TRBJ2-7, with no clear D. Trimming removed 6 bases from V and 0 bases from J, with 6 bases in between. The germline V gene has CDR1 SGHTA and CDR2 FQGNSA. The CDR3 contains 12 residues. CDR3 protein: CASSSSSYEQYF. The DNA of the CDR3 is TGTGCCAGCAGTTCGAGCTCCTACGAGCAGTACTTC. The variable domain in full, completed from reference TRBV7-2 and TRBJ2-7, reads GAGVSQSPSNKVTEKGKDVELRCDPISGHTALYWYRQSLGQGLEFLIYFQGNSAPDKSGLPSDRFSAERTGGSVSTLTIQRTQQEDSAVYLCASSSSSYEQYFGPGTRLTVT.

This sequence joins TRBV4-1 and TRBJ1-2; maybe TRBD1 (6 bases). This CDR3 has 13 amino acids. The V gene lost 8 bases and the J gene lost 2 bases, with 12 bases spanning the gap. In germline, CDR1 is MGHRA, CDR2 YSYEKL. The CDR3 spells CASGIDRNYGYTF. The CDR3 DNA reads TGCGCCAGCGGAATCGACAGGAACTATGGCTACACCTTC.

The chain is built from TRBV2 and TRBJ1-1, with TRBD1 as a possible D gene (6 bases). Deletions cut 8 bases from V and 4 bases from J, with 20 bases between. CDR3 length equals 15 residues. Per the germline V gene, CDR1 is SNHLY and CDR2 is FYNNEI. CDR3 nucleotide sequence: TGTGCCAGCGTGAGGGCCTCAGGGGTGGGCACTGAAGCTTTCTTT. Protein sequence: CASVRASGVGTEAFF.

The V and J genes are TRBV2 and TRBJ2-5, with D maybe TRBD1 (5 bases). Germline assignment: CDR1 SNHLY and CDR2 FYNNEI. The CDR3 contains 13 residues. The V gene lost 5 bases and the J gene lost 2 bases, with 9 bases spanning the gap. The CDR3 bases are TGTGCCAGCAGTCCAGGGTTTCAAGAGACCCAGTACTTC. Its protein is CASSPGFQETQYF. Full variable domain (rest looked up from reference TRBV2 and TRBJ2-5): EPEVTQTPSHQVTQMGQEVILRCVPISNHLYFYWYRQILGQKVEFLVSFYNNEISEKSEIFDDQFSVERPDGSNFTLKIRSTKLEDSAMYFCASSPGFQETQYFGPGTRLLVL.

Of note for this clone: Other DNA sequences from this sample encode an identical CDR3 as well. The chain has TRBV27 and TRBJ2-7; TRBD1 might be the D (5 bases). Germline CDR1 is MNHEY and CDR2 is SMNVEV (reference sequence). Trimming took off 3 bases at V and 1 base at J, with 7 bases between the two ends. The CDR3 has 13 residues. The CDR3 coding sequence is TGTGCCAGCAGTTTCGGACAATCCTACGAGCAGTACTTC. Its translation: CASSFGQSYEQYF.

The chain carries TRBV13 and TRBJ2-1; 9 positions agree with TRBD1. The CDR3 covers 15 residues. Germline V CDR1 and CDR2: PRHDT, FYEKMQ (reference sequence). V shed 5 bases, J shed 5 bases, and the junction held 7 bases outside the gene matches. In DNA, the CDR3 is TGTGCCAGCAGCCTCCTACAGGGGGCAAACAATGAGCAGTTCTTC. Amino acid sequence: CASSLLQGANNEQFF.

The chain couples TRBV9 to TRBJ2-5; 7 positions agree with TRBD1. Unmatched junction bases numbered 15, after V lost 0 bases and J lost 4 bases. The CDR3 covers 18 residues. CDR1 and CDR2 from the germline V gene are SGDLS and YYNGEE. CDR3 amino acids: CASSVAEQETGIVETQYF. DNA of the CDR3: TGTGCCAGCAGCGTAGCGGAACAGGAGACAGGGATTGTAGAGACCCAGTACTTC.

V usage is TRBV5-6 and J usage is TRBJ2-5; 7 bases match TRBD1. V shed 4 bases, J shed 3 bases, and the junction held 3 bases outside the gene matches. Germline CDR1 and CDR2: SGHDT and YYEEEE. CDR3 length: 13 amino acids. DNA for the CDR3: TGTGCCAGCAGCGGTACAGGGGAAGAGACCCAGTACTTC. This encodes CASSGTGEETQYF.

V is TRBV25-1 and J is TRBJ1-2, with TRBD1 matching over 8 bases. V was clipped by 3 bases and J by 8 bases; unmatched bases: 14. The CDR3 sequence is 16 residues long. Germline CDR1 MGHDK, CDR2 SYGVNS. Written as DNA, the CDR3 is TGTGCCAGCAGTGATCACTCGGTCTCAGGGGGCCGGGGCTACACCTTC. It specifies CASSDHSVSGGRGYTF.

The chain couples TRBV30 to TRBJ2-1; the match to TRBD2 covers 10 bases. V dropped 7 bases and J dropped 6; count of bases not matched to a gene: 9. In germline, CDR1 is GTSNPN, CDR2 SVGIG (reference sequence). This CDR3 has 14 residues. Here the CDR3 reads CAYGSGRAANEQFF. The CDR3 DNA follows: TGTGCCTATGGGAGCGGGAGGGCCGCCAATGAGCAGTTCTTC.

CDR3 nucleotide sequence: TGTGCCAGCAGCTCCCATAGCGGGAGTTGGCGGGATACGCAGTATTTT. Translating it yields CASSSHSGSWRDTQYF. The V gene is TRBV13, the J gene TRBJ2-3; 9 bases line up with TRBD2. With 4 bases clipped from V and 6 bases from J, the junction kept 11 bases outside the gene matches. This CDR3 has 16 amino acids. Germline loops: CDR1 PRHDT, CDR2 FYEKMQ (reference sequence). Complete variable domain (other parts from reference TRBV13 and TRBJ2-3): AAGVIQSPRHLIKEKRETATLKCYPIPRHDTVYWYQQGPGQDPQFLISFYEKMQSDKGSIPDRFSAQQFSDYHSELNMSSLELGDSALYFCASSSHSGSWRDTQYFGPGTRLTVL.

This clone showed up just a few times. V and J are TRBV7-9 and TRBJ2-5; D unclear. Per germline, CDR1 SEHNR and CDR2 FQNEAQ (reference sequence). This CDR3 is 12 amino acids long. Trimming cost V 0 bases and J 5 bases, with 4 bases left between them. This chain's CDR3 is CASSLAWETQYF. Written as DNA, the CDR3 is TGTGCCAGCAGCTTAGCATGGGAGACCCAGTACTTC.

This clone was counted a single time. The genes are TRBV7-9 and TRBJ2-5; D is ambiguous. V was clipped by 10 bases and J by 2 bases, with 14 bases between them. The CDR3 runs 13 residues. Per the germline V gene, CDR1 is SEHNR and CDR2 is FQNEAQ (reference sequence). The CDR3 nucleotides read TGTGCCACCCTGGGCGTCAATCAAGAGACCCAGTACTTC. Translating gives CATLGVNQETQYF.

This rearrangement joins TRBV7-8 to TRBJ1-1; possibly TRBD1 for D (5 bases). V gave up 2 bases and J gave up 2 bases, with 12 bases separating them. Germline V gene lookup returns CDR1 SGHVS and CDR2 FQNEAQ. This CDR3 region has 15 residues. The DNA for the CDR3 is TGTGCCAGCAGCTTATTAAGGGGTGGAAACACTGAAGCTTTCTTT. Amino acid sequence: CASSLLRGGNTEAFF. Full variable domain (remainder filled in from reference TRBV7-8 and TRBJ1-1): GAGVSQSPRYKVAKRGQDVALRCDPISGHVSLFWYQQALGQGPEFLTYFQNEAQLDKSGLPSDRFFAERPEGSVSTLKIQRTQQEDSAVYLCASSLLRGGNTEAFFGQGTRLTVV.

The J gene is TRBJ2-7, the V gene TRBV28; possible D gene TRBD1, 6 bases. The CDR3 has 12 residues. Trimming cost V 5 bases and J 7 bases, with 12 bases left between them. Germline V gene data show CDR1 as MDHEN and CDR2 as SYDVKM. CDR3 sequence: CASSPTGIEQYF. The CDR3 DNA sequence: TGTGCCAGCAGTCCCACAGGGATTGAGCAGTACTTC.

The chain carries TRBV4-3 and TRBJ2-1, with D perhaps given as TRBD1 or TRBD2 (5 bases each). CDR1 is LGHNA and CDR2 is YSLEER in the germline V gene. V lost 6 bases and J lost 10, with 19 bases in between. The CDR3 length is 14 residues. CDR3 in amino acids: CASRPGTASREQFF. CDR3 in DNA: TGCGCCAGCAGACCCGGGACCGCATCTAGGGAGCAGTTCTTC.

As concerns this clone: This sample also contains other DNA sequences that code for the same CDR3. The chain recombines TRBV29-1 with TRBJ2-7; possibly TRBD2 for D (6 bases). The CDR3 contains 11 residues. CDR1 is SQVTM, CDR2 ANQGSEA, per germline. Trimming cost V 3 bases and J 5 bases, with 8 bases left between them. The CDR3 nucleotides read TGCAGCGTTGAGGGGGAGGACGAGCAGTACTTC. It specifies CSVEGEDEQYF.

The V call is TRBV29-1, the J call TRBJ2-5, with D possibly TRBD1 on 7 matching bases. The V gene's germline CDR1 is SQVTM and CDR2 ANQGSEA. The CDR3 is 12 amino acids. The ends were cut back, 4 bases at V and 5 bases at J, with 11 bases in the middle. The CDR3 DNA reads TGCAGCGTTGCGGCAGGGGGGGAGACCCAGTACTTC. Translation: CSVAAGGETQYF. Drawing the rest from reference TRBV29-1 and TRBJ2-5, the complete variable domain is SAVISQKPSRDICQRGTSLTIQCQVDSQVTMMFWYRQQPGQSLTLIATANQGSEATYESGFVIDKFPISRPNLTFSTLTVSNMSPEDSSIYLCSVAAGGETQYFGPGTRLLVL.

This chain uses TRBV27 with TRBJ2-7; 8 bases are shared with TRBD1. This CDR3 region has 15 residues. Germline CDR1 reads MNHEY; CDR2 reads SMNVEV (reference sequence). With V trimmed by 5 bases and J by 1 base, 7 bases remained unmatched. This CDR3 is CASSLTGTGSYEQYF. Here the CDR3 DNA reads TGTGCCAGCAGTCTCACCGGGACAGGATCCTACGAGCAGTACTTC.

This clone has a single count. The chain employs TRBV28 and TRBJ2-7, with unresolved D. CDR3 length equals 13 residues. Trimming took off 5 bases at V and 5 bases at J, with 13 bases between the two ends. The germline CDR1 and CDR2 sequences are MDHEN and SYDVKM. The CDR3 protein is CASSPGLGDEQYF. The CDR3 nucleotides are TGTGCCAGCAGTCCAGGCTTGGGCGACGAGCAGTACTTC.

For this clone: Other DNA sequences in this sample translate to the same CDR3. V and J are TRBV27 and TRBJ2-1; 10 bases are shared with TRBD2. V shed 5 bases and J 3 bases; nucleotides not matched to a gene: 7. Germline V gene lookup returns CDR1 MNHEY and CDR2 SMNVEV (reference sequence). The CDR3 is 16 amino acids. The CDR3 region is CASSPGASGSYNEQFF. The CDR3 region has the DNA TGTGCCAGCAGTCCGGGGGCTAGCGGGAGCTACAATGAGCAGTTCTTC.

A note on this clone: A much larger clonotype is one base distant, so this may be a read error. The genes are TRBV5-8 and TRBJ2-3; 10 bases match TRBD2. CDR3 size: 15 residues. Germline lookup yields CDR1 SGHTS and CDR2 YDEGEE. V lost 5 bases and J lost 1; bases outside the gene matches: 4. The CDR3 DNA sequence: TGTGCCAGCAGTACCGGGACTAGCGGCACAGATACGCAGTATTTT. Amino acid sequence: CASSTGTSGTDTQYF. Full variable domain (rest looked up from reference TRBV5-8 and TRBJ2-3): EAGVTQSPTHLIKTRGQQATLRCSPISGHTSVYWYQQALGLGLQFLLWYDEGEERNRGNFPPRFSGRQFPNYSSELNVNALELEDSALYLCASSTGTSGTDTQYFGPGTRLTVL.

DNA for the CDR3: TGTGCCAGCAGCGCAAGGGGCAGCTATGAAGCTTTCTTT. This sequence encodes CASSARGSYEAFF. The chain employs TRBV7-9 and TRBJ1-1; D is possibly TRBD1 (5 bases). The germline V and J ends were trimmed by 5 bases and 7 bases, with 14 bases remaining between them. The CDR3 is 13 amino acids. CDR1 is SEHNR and CDR2 is FQNEAQ in the germline V gene (reference sequence).

The chain links TRBV27 to TRBJ2-5, with 8 positions matching TRBD1. The CDR3 has 15 residues. Losses at the gene ends were 5 bases for V and 0 bases for J; bases not matched to a gene: 5. In germline, CDR1 is MNHEY, CDR2 SMNVEV (reference sequence). For the CDR3, the DNA is TGTGCCAGCAGTGACGACAGGGGAAACCAAGAGACCCAGTACTTC. This translates into CASSDDRGNQETQYF.

The count of this clone is one. The chain combines TRBV7-6 with TRBJ2-3; D possibly corresponds to TRBD2 (8 bases). The V and J ends lost 2 bases and 2 bases respectively, with 14 bases between them. Germline V CDR1 and CDR2: SGHVS, FNYEAQ. The CDR3 runs to 16 residues. The CDR3 region is CASSLPREGATDTQYF. DNA of the CDR3: TGTGCCAGCAGCTTACCTCGGGAGGGGGCCACAGATACGCAGTATTTT.

The table lists this clone with a count of one. The chain uses TRBV6-1 and TRBJ2-7; TRBD2 agrees at 7 bases. Germline CDR1 is MNHNS and CDR2 is SASEGT. The length of the CDR3 is 15 residues. Trimming took 3 bases from V and 4 from J; bases not matched to a gene: 9. The CDR3 is CASSERGGSRYEQYF. In DNA, the CDR3 is TGTGCCAGCAGTGAGAGAGGCGGGAGTCGTTACGAGCAGTACTTC.

The V gene is TRBV14, the J gene TRBJ2-7; possibly TRBD2 for D (6 bases). Germline CDR1 and CDR2: SGHDN and FVKESK. The CDR3 has 16 residues. The V and J ends lost 4 bases and 3 bases respectively, with 19 bases between them. The chain's CDR3 is CASSPLALSSLYEQYF. DNA for the CDR3: TGTGCCAGCAGCCCTCTAGCGCTCTCATCTCTCTACGAGCAGTACTTC.

The chain uses TRBV27 and TRBJ2-7, with 7 bases identical to TRBD2. CDR1 MNHEY and CDR2 SMNVEV come from the germline V gene (reference sequence). The trim removed 8 bases at V and 2 bases at J, leaving 15 bases unmatched. The CDR3 covers 16 residues. DNA for the CDR3: TGTGCCAGCGGACATCTAGCGGAGGGACTTCCCTACGAGCAGTACTTC. This encodes CASGHLAEGLPYEQYF.

The gene calls are TRBV5-6 and TRBJ1-2, with 7 bases lining up with TRBD1. The CDR3 consists of 14 residues. Germline CDR1 SGHDT, CDR2 YYEEEE. With 4 bases clipped from V and 6 bases from J, the junction kept 9 bases outside the gene matches. The CDR3 reads CASSPTTGWDGYTF. Here the CDR3 DNA reads TGTGCCAGCAGCCCAACGACAGGGTGGGATGGCTACACCTTC.